One sample yielded the 18 T cell receptor beta chains listed below, sequenced in a study of low-dose radiotherapy and immunotherapy resistance in tumors. Time point reported: before trial treatment. First-strand cDNA used TRAV- and TRBV-specific primers, covering alpha and beta chains. Amplification, which lasted 20 PCR cycles, used a constant-region primer and V-primer adapter to amplify TCRs. A single record per CDR3 protein comes from TCRdb applying MiXCR to the reads. The sample consists of 80,000 to 90,000 distinct CDR3 sequences, 15% to 20% of them appearing once. Sequences were derived from PBMCs, sampled before treatment. These receptors came from a male donor with prostate cancer.

The J gene is TRBJ2-4, the V gene TRBV5-6; 8 positions match TRBD1. The CDR3 is made up of 15 amino acids. CDR1 and CDR2 (germline): SGHDT, YYEEEE. V trimming: 3 bases; J trimming: 0 bases; junction bases outside the gene matches: 2. CDR3 in DNA: TGTGCCAGCAGCTCCGGGACAGGAGCCAAAAACATTCAGTACTTC. Translating it yields CASSSGTGAKNIQYF.

This clonotype was counted ten times or more. The chain is built from TRBV6-4 and TRBJ2-7; 8 nucleotides match TRBD1. Per the germline V gene, CDR1 is MRHNA and CDR2 is SNTAGT. The ends lost 10 bases at V and 1 base at J; junction bases unmatched: 33. This CDR3 is built from 22 residues. CDR3 DNA: TGTGCCAACACAACCTACAACCCGGGTTGTTGGCCCAGACAGGGGTTTTCCTACGAGCAGTACTTC. It yields the protein CANTTYNPGCWPRQGFSYEQYF.

This clonotype was seen at least ten times. The V gene is TRBV7-2, the J gene TRBJ2-7; 8 bases agree with TRBD2. Germline V gene lookup returns CDR1 SGHTA and CDR2 FQGNSA. V was clipped by 5 bases and J by 4 bases; unmatched bases: 4. The CDR3 length is 13 residues. CDR3 coding DNA: TGTGCCAGCAGCAAGACTAGCGAGTACGAGCAGTACTTC. Encoded protein: CASSKTSEYEQYF.

Regarding this clonotype: A clone one base away is much larger, so this may be a read error. The genes are TRBV5-1 and TRBJ2-5; D possibly corresponds to TRBD1 (5 bases). Germline values: CDR1 SGHRS, CDR2 YFSETQ. The CDR3 length is 17 residues. CDR3 loop: CASSLAFSGAVQESQYF. For the CDR3, the DNA is TGCGCCAGCAGCTTGGCGTTTAGTGGGGCGGTCCAAGAGTCCCAGTACTTC.

This clonotype was seen at least ten times. V is TRBV6-2 or TRBV6-3 and J is TRBJ2-7; D is unresolved. The germline CDR1 and CDR2 sequences are MNHEY and SVGEGT. CDR3 length: 11 amino acids. Trimming took 2 bases from V and 3 from J, leaving 2 bases between them. The CDR3 bases are TGTGCCAGCAGTTACGACTACGAGCAGTACTTC. It encodes CASSYDYEQYF.

There are many counts of this clonotype. V usage is TRBV4-2 and J usage is TRBJ2-7, with 11 bases lining up with TRBD2. J gave up 7 bases and V 4 bases, and 6 bases lay outside the gene matches. This CDR3 contains 14 residues. Germline assignment: CDR1 LGHNA and CDR2 YNFKEQ. The CDR3 sequence is CASSPGLAVPEQYF. The CDR3 DNA reads TGTGCCAGCAGCCCGGGACTAGCGGTTCCGGAGCAGTACTTC.

This clonotype was found many times. The chain has TRBV7-2 and TRBJ2-7; D is tentatively TRBD1 or TRBD2 (5 bases each). This CDR3 comprises 15 residues. Trimming took off 2 bases at V and 2 bases at J, with 13 bases between the two ends. Germline assignment: CDR1 SGHTA and CDR2 FQGNSA. The CDR3 DNA is TGTGCCAGCAGCTTATGGGTCCGGGGACCCTACGAGCAGTACTTC. Its translation is CASSLWVRGPYEQYF.

The CDR3: CASRVGGGEDEQFF. The DNA of the CDR3 is TGTGCCAGTCGCGTGGGCGGGGGCGAGGATGAGCAGTTCTTC. The V call is TRBV19, the J call TRBJ2-1, with a weak D call TRBD2 (7 bases). This CDR3 is built from 14 residues. With 8 bases removed from V and 8 bases from J, the gap between germline ends came to 19 bases. CDR1 and CDR2 from the germline V gene are LNHDA and SQIVND (reference sequence).

V is TRBV19 and J is TRBJ1-2, with TRBD1 matching over 8 bases. The J segment lost 6 bases and the V segment lost 5 bases, leaving 11 bases of the junction unmatched. Per the germline V gene, CDR1 is LNHDA and CDR2 is SQIVND (reference sequence). The CDR3 is 15 residues long. In DNA, the CDR3 is TGTGCCAGTAGTCCCATTTCAGGGGGCATTCATGGCTACACCTTC. Translation: CASSPISGGIHGYTF.

This clonotype showed up many times. This chain joins TRBV7-3 and TRBJ2-1, with a weak D call TRBD2 (7 bases). The CDR3 sequence is 16 residues long. Germline CDR1 and CDR2: SGHTA and FQGTGA. The V end lost 5 bases, the J end lost 7 bases, and 21 bases lay between the germline ends. The CDR3 bases are TGTGCCAGCAGCCACGGGGAGGGGGTTAGTAGGAATGAGCAGTTCTTC. Protein sequence: CASSHGEGVSRNEQFF.

This clonotype was observed a single time. A much more abundant neighbour one base away suggests this may be a read error. This chain links TRBV25-1 with TRBJ1-1; D may be TRBD1 (5 bases). The V gene's germline CDR1 is MGHDK and CDR2 SYGVNS. This CDR3 comprises 15 residues. CDR3 region: CACSPTRDRNTEAFF. For the CDR3, the DNA is TGTGCCTGCAGTCCAACCAGGGATAGGAACACTGAAGCTTTCTTT.

This clonotype was detected ten times or more. The chain uses TRBV10-1 and TRBJ2-5; 10 bases are a match to TRBD1. Trimming removed 2 bases from V and 6 bases from J; junction bases left unmatched: 9. The CDR3 has 16 residues. CDR1 and CDR2 (germline): WNHNN, SYGVQD (reference sequence). CDR3 amino acids: CASSENSGQGYQTQYF. CDR3 DNA sequence: TGCGCCAGCAGTGAGAATTCGGGACAGGGGTACCAGACCCAGTACTTC.

This clonotype was picked up a small number of times. A far larger clone is one base from this, pointing to a likely read error. The chain combines TRBV13 with TRBJ2-7; TRBD1 agrees at 7 bases. The CDR3 has 12 amino acids. Looked up from germline, CDR1 is PRHDT and CDR2 is FYEKMQ (reference sequence). Trimming at V came to 7 bases and at J to 7 bases, leaving 7 bases not matched to a gene. CDR3 loop: CASKGAYNEQYF. In DNA, the CDR3 is TGTGCCAGCAAGGGGGCCTACAATGAGCAGTACTTC.

In its sample, this clonotype was seen many times. The CDR3 nucleotides are TGCGCCAGCAGCCAAGGGACCACAGATACGCAGTATTTT. The encoded protein is CASSQGTTDTQYF. The chain is built from TRBV4-1 and TRBJ2-3; D is undetermined. The CDR3 loop spans 13 amino acids. V gave up 1 base and J gave up 2 bases, with 4 bases separating them. Germline values: CDR1 MGHRA, CDR2 YSYEKL.

This clonotype appeared many times. The CDR3 nucleotides are TGTGCCAGCAGTGCGCAGGGCTCAGATACGCAGTATTTT. Its translation is CASSAQGSDTQYF. V is TRBV25-1 and J is TRBJ2-3; a weak D match, TRBD1 (5 bases). The V gene lost 4 bases and the J gene lost 4 bases, with 9 bases spanning the gap. The CDR3 consists of 13 residues. Germline CDR1 and CDR2: MGHDK and SYGVNS.

This clonotype was picked up many times. The CDR3 nucleotides read TGCGCCAGCAGCTTGGAGCAGCGGAGCTCCTATAATTCACCCCTCCACTTT. Translation gives CASSLEQRSSYNSPLHF. The chain recombines TRBV5-1 with TRBJ1-6; D gene uncertain. Germline V gene lookup returns CDR1 SGHRS and CDR2 YFSETQ. Between the trimmed V and J ends, which lost 0 bases and 0 bases, there was a span of 10 bases. The CDR3 runs to 17 residues. The entire variable domain, with the rest obtained from reference TRBV5-1 and TRBJ1-6, is as follows: KAGVTQTPRYLIKTRGQQVTLSCSPISGHRSVSWYQQTPGQGLQFLFEYFSETQRNKGNFPGRFSGRQFSNSRSEMNVSTLELGDSALYLCASSLEQRSSYNSPLHFGNGTRLTVT.

This clonotype has at least ten counts. This chain joins TRBV4-3 and TRBJ2-5, with a possible D match to TRBD2 (6 bases). Deletions cut 4 bases from V and 4 bases from J, with 16 bases between. Germline V gives CDR1 LGHNA, CDR2 YSLEER. The CDR3 has 15 amino acids. CDR3 DNA: TGCGCCAGCAGCCTCTCCCCTGGGGGAGGAGAGACCCAGTACTTC. Translated: CASSLSPGGGETQYF.

This clonotype was recorded many times. The chain is built from TRBV5-5 and TRBJ2-7; D may be TRBD1 or TRBD2 (5 bases each). Germline CDR1 is SGHKS and CDR2 is YYEKEE (reference sequence). The CDR3 totals 14 residues. Trimming left V 4 bases short and J 2 bases short, with 13 bases between. DNA of the CDR3: TGTGCCAGCAGCCCGGGACGGAGGACCTACGAGCAGTACTTC. Translating gives CASSPGRRTYEQYF.